This T cell receptor beta chain was observed in a study of Ad26.COV2.S vaccination and SARS-CoV-2 variants. Treatment specified: approximately 18 received Ad26.COV2.S at low or high dose, single or two shots; 5 received placebo; per-sample allocation not given. The samples were gathered on day 63 after the first injection of vaccine or placebo. CDR3 length: 17 amino acids. The V segment lost 7 bases and the J segment 2 bases; nucleotides outside the gene matches: 17. Germline V gene lookup returns CDR1 MRHNA and CDR2 SNTAGT. TCRdb keeps only in-frame clones here, not all; method: immunoSEQ multiplex PCR. Of hundreds of thousands of clones detected, about nine tenths appear once; the ten largest clones hold around 1.7%.

The sequencing here drew on peripheral blood, taken in a trial of Ad26.COV2.S vaccine versus placebo. The J gene is TRBJ2-7, the V gene TRBV6-4; TRBD1 aligns across 7 bases. The receptor comes from a person aged 18-60 years who received the Ad26.COV2.S COVID-19 vaccine or a placebo. The CDR3 spells CASICRNSGTVTYEQYF. CDR3 DNA: TGTGCCAGCATCTGCCGAAACTCCGGGACAGTCACCTACGAGCAGTACTTC.